Included here is one TCR beta chain sequence, with context. Cohorts were assigned according to the clinical history that participants reported. This entry comes from a study of blood T cell repertoires in COVID-19. In the original analysis: Amplified reference gene primers provided the basis for estimating nucleated cell counts. Libraries were prepared by immunoSEQ multiplex PCR; TCRdb keeps only in-frame clonotypes and omits some of them. From that table come the V and J calls and clone size; the DNA was used to work out D and trimming. The sample has approximately 160,000 clones; 65% to 85% are singletons. The sequenced sample was PBMCs or T cells enriched from blood (not recorded which). The TCR originated in a man in his forties who had recovered from COVID-19.

This CDR3 reads CASSLEEAARGYEQYV. The CDR3 bases are TGCGCCAGCAGCTTGGAGGAAGCAGCTAGGGGGTACGAGCAGTACGTC. J is TRBJ2-7 and V is TRBV5-1; D might be TRBD1 (6 bases). The V and J ends lost 0 bases and 4 bases respectively, with 17 bases between them. The length of the CDR3 is 16 residues. The germline V gene has CDR1 SGHRS and CDR2 YFSETQ.